The T cell receptor beta chain under discussion was sequenced for a study of T-cell reconstitution after alpha-beta-depleted transplantation in children. This CDR3 has 14 amino acids. V was trimmed by 6 bases and J by 2 bases, leaving 13 bases between them. The germline V gene encodes CDR1 ENHRY and CDR2 SYGVKD. Researchers prepared the TCRbeta library using unique molecular identifiers, the study reports. TCRdb itself ran the PCR reads through MiXCR, one entry per CDR3 protein. The table has just under 550,000 distinct CDR3 sequences, approximately 20% seen once. The sample here was PBMCs from the stem cell graft donor, taken from the stem cell graft. The sequence was obtained from a human donor who donated a stem cell graft to a child with acute lymphoblastic leukemia. This rearrangement joins TRBV10-3 to TRBJ2-5; tentatively, D is TRBD1 (6 bases). CDR3 coding DNA: TGTGCCATCAGCACCACAGGGCAACAAGAGACCCAGTACTTC. Amino acids: CAISTTGQQETQYF.